These 7 T cell receptor beta chains came from one sample sequenced in a study of cytomegalovirus exposure and HLA in healthy donors. The PCR ran on 60 Vbeta and 13 Jbeta primers. Clones were sequenced by immunoSEQ multiplex PCR, and TCRdb holds only the in-frame ones, with some missing. The sample lists roughly 170,000 clones, 76% occurring once. The sample was PBMCs. The receptors were sampled from a female donor in good health and CMV-seronegative.

The V call is TRBV7-2, the J call TRBJ2-5; tentative D call: TRBD1 (6 bases). V was trimmed by 6 bases and J by 5 bases, leaving 19 bases between them. Looked up from germline, CDR1 is SGHTA and CDR2 is FQGNSA. The CDR3 loop spans 15 amino acids. CDR3 in DNA: TGTGCCAGCAGTCCGAAGTGGGGGCGATTTGAGACCCAGTACTTC. This codes for CASSPKWGRFETQYF. The variable domain in full, with the rest retrieved from reference TRBV7-2 and TRBJ2-5, is GAGVSQSPSNKVTEKGKDVELRCDPISGHTALYWYRQSLGQGLEFLIYFQGNSAPDKSGLPSDRFSAERTGGSVSTLTIQRTQQEDSAVYLCASSPKWGRFETQYFGPGTRLLVL.

This chain uses TRBV5-4 with TRBJ2-3; D is unresolved. V was shortened by 9 bases and J by 2 bases, with 7 bases between the two germline ends. The CDR3 covers 11 residues. Germline-derived CDR1 and CDR2 are SGHNT and YYREEE (reference sequence). CDR3 sequence: CATTDTDTQYF. Written as DNA, the CDR3 is TGTGCCACCACAGACACAGATACGCAGTATTTT.

This clone was recorded a few times. CDR3 in DNA: TGCGCCAGCAGCTTGACATCGGCAGGGACACGTTTAACCTACGAGCAGTACTTC. This encodes CASSLTSAGTRLTYEQYF. The chain employs TRBV5-1 and TRBJ2-7, with D maybe TRBD1 (6 bases). There are 18 residues in the CDR3. V lost 1 base and J lost 2, with 22 bases in between. Germline V lookup: CDR1 SGHRS, CDR2 YFSETQ.

The gene calls are TRBV6-1 and TRBJ1-2; D not certain. Germline V lookup: CDR1 MNHNS, CDR2 SASEGT. Trimming took 8 bases from V and 2 from J, leaving 15 bases between them. This CDR3 spans 14 amino acids. This CDR3 is CASSMLGGNYGYTF. DNA of the CDR3: TGTGCCAGCTCAATGTTGGGAGGGAACTATGGCTACACCTTC.

V usage is TRBV19 and J usage is TRBJ2-7; D may be TRBD2 (5 bases). Germline CDR1 and CDR2: LNHDA and SQIVND (reference sequence). The CDR3 has 14 residues. Trimming left V 3 bases short and J 7 bases short, with 16 bases between. CDR3 loop: CASSIQGQREEQYF. The CDR3 bases are TGTGCCAGTAGTATTCAAGGTCAAAGGGAGGAGCAGTACTTC. The full variable domain, its missing parts supplied by reference TRBV19 and TRBJ2-7, is DGGITQSPKYLFRKEGQNVTLSCEQNLNHDAMYWYRQDPGQGLRLIYYSQIVNDFQKGDIAEGYSVSREKKESFPLTVTSAQKNPTAFYLCASSIQGQREEQYFGPGTRLTVT.

The chain has TRBV27 and TRBJ2-1, with TRBD2 matching 13 bases. Looked up from germline, CDR1 is MNHEY and CDR2 is SMNVEV (reference sequence). The CDR3 contains 15 residues. V lost 6 bases and J lost 8; bases outside the gene matches: 7. Here the CDR3 DNA reads TGTGCCAGCAGCCTAACTAGCGGGGGGGCCCATGAGCAGTTCTTC. Protein: CASSLTSGGAHEQFF.

This rearrangement joins TRBV12-5 to TRBJ2-2; D remains ambiguous. Trimming left V 2 bases short and J 6 bases short, with 10 bases between. Germline loops: CDR1 LGHNT, CDR2 FRNRAP. The CDR3 sequence is 14 residues long. The CDR3 nucleotides read TGTGCTAGTGGTTTGATAAGTCGGTCCGGGGAGCTGTTTTTT. Protein sequence: CASGLISRSGELFF.